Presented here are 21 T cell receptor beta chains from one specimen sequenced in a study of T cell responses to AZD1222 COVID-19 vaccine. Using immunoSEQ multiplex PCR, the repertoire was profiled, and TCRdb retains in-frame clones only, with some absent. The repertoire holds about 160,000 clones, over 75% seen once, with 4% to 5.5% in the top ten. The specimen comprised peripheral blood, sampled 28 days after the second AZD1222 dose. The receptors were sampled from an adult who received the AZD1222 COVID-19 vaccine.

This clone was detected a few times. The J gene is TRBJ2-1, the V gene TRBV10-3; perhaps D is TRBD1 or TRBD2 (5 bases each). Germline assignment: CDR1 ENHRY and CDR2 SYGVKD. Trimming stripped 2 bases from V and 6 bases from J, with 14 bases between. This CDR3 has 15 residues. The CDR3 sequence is CAISETSGAGNEQFF. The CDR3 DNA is TGTGCCATCAGTGAGACTAGTGGGGCAGGCAATGAGCAGTTCTTC.

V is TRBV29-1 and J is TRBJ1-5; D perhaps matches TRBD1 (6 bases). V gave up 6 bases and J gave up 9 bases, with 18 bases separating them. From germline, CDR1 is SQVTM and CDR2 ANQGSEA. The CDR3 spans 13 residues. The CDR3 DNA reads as TGCAGCGTGGGGGGGACGGGGGCCCGGCCCCAGCATTTT. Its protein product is CSVGGTGARPQHF.

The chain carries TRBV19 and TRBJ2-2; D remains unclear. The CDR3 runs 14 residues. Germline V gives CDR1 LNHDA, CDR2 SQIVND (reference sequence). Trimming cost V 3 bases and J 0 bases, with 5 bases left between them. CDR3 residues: CASSIQTNTGELFF. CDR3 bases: TGTGCCAGTAGTATCCAGACGAACACCGGGGAGCTGTTTTTT.

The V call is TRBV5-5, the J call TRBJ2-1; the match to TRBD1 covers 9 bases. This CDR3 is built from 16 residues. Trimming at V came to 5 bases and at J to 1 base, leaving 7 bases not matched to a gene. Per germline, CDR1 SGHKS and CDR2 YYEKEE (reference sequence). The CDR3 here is CASSLRDRVSYNEQFF. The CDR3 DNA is TGTGCCAGCAGTCTCCGGGACAGGGTTTCCTACAATGAGCAGTTCTTC.

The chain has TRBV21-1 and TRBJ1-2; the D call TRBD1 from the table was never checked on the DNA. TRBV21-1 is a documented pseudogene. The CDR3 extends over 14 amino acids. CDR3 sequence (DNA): TGTGCCAGCAGCACAGGACAGCCTCCCTATGGCTACACCTTC. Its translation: CASSTGQPPYGYTF.

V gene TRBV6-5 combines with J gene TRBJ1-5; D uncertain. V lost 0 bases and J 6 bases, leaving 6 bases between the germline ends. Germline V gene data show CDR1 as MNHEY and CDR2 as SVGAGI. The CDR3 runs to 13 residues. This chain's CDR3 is CASSYSYGQPQHF. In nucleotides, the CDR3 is TGTGCCAGCAGTTACTCGTACGGTCAGCCCCAGCATTTT.

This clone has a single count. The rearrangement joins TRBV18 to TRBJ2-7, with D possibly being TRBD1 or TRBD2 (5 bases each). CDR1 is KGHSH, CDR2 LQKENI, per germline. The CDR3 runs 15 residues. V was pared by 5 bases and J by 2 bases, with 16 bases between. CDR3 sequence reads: CASSSGTAATYEQYF. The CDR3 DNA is TGTGCCAGCTCATCAGGGACCGCTGCTACCTACGAGCAGTACTTC.

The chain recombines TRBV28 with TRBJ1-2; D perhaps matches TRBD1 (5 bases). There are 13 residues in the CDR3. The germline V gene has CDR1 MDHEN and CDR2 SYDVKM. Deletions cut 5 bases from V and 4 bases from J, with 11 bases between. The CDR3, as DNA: TGTGCCAGCAGTCCTCCCAGGGTCTATGGCTACACCTTC. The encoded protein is CASSPPRVYGYTF.

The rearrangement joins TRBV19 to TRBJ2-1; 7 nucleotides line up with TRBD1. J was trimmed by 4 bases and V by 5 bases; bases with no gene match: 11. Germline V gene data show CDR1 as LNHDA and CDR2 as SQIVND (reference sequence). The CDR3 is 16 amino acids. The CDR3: CASSASGGWIYNEQFF. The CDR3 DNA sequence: TGTGCCAGTAGTGCCTCAGGGGGTTGGATTTACAATGAGCAGTTCTTC.

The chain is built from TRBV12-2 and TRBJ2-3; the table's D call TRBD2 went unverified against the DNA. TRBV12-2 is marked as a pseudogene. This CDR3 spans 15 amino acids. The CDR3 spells CASRRLAGVPDTQYF. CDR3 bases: TGTGCAAGTCGCCGACTAGCGGGGGTTCCAGATACGCAGTATTTT.

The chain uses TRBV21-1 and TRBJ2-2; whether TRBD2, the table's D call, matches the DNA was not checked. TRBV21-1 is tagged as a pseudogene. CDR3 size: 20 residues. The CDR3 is CASSPREVTIAAKPTGELFF. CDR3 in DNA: TGTGCCAGCAGCCCCCGTGAGGTCACGATAGCGGCTAAACCGACCGGGGAGCTGTTTTTT.

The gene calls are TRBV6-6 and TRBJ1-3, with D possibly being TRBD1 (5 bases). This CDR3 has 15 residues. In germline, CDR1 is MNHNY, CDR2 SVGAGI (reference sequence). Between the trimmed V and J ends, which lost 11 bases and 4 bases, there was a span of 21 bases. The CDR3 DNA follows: TGTGCCGGGTTATCCAGGGCGGAGGGGGGAAACACCATATATTTT. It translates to CAGLSRAEGGNTIYF.

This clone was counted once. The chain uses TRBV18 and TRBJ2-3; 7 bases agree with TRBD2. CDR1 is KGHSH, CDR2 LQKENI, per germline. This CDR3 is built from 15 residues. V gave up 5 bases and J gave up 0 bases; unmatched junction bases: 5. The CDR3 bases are TGTGCCAGCTCATTTATCGGGGGGAGCACAGATACGCAGTATTTT. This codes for CASSFIGGSTDTQYF.

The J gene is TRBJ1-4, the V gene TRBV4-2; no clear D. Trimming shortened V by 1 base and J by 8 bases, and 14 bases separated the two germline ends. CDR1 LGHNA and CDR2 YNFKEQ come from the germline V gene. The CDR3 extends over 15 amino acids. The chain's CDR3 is CASSQGATLREKLFF. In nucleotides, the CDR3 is TGTGCCAGCAGCCAAGGCGCAACTCTGAGGGAAAAACTGTTTTTT.

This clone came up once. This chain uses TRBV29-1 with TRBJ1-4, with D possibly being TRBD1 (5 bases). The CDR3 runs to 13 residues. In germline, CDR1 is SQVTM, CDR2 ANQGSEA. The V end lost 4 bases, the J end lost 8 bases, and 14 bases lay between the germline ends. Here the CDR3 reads CSVGQQAGEKLFF. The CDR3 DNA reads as TGCAGCGTTGGACAACAGGCCGGAGAAAAACTGTTTTTT.

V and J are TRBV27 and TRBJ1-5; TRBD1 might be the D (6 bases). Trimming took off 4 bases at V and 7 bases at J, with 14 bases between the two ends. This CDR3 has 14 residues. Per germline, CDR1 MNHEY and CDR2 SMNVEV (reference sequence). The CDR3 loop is CASSSAGVDQPQHF. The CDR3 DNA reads TGTGCCAGCAGTTCGGCAGGGGTTGACCAGCCCCAGCATTTT.

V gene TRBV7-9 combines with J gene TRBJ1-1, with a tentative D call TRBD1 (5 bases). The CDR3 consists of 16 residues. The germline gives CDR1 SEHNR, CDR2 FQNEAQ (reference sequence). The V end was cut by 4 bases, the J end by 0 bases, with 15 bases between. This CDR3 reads CASSSKPGRLNTEAFF. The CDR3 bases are TGTGCCAGCAGCTCGAAACCGGGACGTCTGAACACTGAAGCTTTCTTT.

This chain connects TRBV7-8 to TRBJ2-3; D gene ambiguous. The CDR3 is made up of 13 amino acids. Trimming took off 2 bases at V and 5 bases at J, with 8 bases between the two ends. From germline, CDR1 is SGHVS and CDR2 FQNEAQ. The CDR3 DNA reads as TGTGCCAGCAGCTTACCCAGGAGAGATACGCAGTATTTT. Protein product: CASSLPRRDTQYF.

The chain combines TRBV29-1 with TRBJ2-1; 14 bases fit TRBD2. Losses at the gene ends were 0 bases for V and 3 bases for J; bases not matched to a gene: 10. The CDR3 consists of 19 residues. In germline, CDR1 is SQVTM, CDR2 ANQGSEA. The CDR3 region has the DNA TGCAGCGTTGAAGATCTAGGACTAGCGGGGGGACCAGACTACAATGAGCAGTTCTTC. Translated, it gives CSVEDLGLAGGPDYNEQFF.

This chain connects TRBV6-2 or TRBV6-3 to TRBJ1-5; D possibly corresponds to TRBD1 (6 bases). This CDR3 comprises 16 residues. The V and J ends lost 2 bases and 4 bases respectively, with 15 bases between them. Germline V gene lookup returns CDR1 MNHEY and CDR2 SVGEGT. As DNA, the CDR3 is TGTGCCAGCAGTTACACATGGGGGCGCGGGAATCAGCCCCAGCATTTT. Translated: CASSYTWGRGNQPQHF.

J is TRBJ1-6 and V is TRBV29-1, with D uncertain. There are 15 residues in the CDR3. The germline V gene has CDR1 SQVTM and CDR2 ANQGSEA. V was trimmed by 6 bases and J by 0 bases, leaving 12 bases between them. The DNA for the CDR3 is TGCAGCGTCTCCGATGGCAGCTCCTATAATTCACCCCTCCACTTT. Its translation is CSVSDGSSYNSPLHF.